The present entry profiles one TCR beta chain with its context. Original handling: Reference gene primer amplification gave nucleated cell count estimates. Sequencing used immunoSEQ multiplex PCR; TCRdb keeps in-frame clones, though not all of them. That table is the source of V, J and clone size, and D and trimming were worked out from the DNA. The profile covers around 200,000 clones, with over 75% appearing a single time and over 2.5% taken by the ten largest. The record originates from a study of blood T cell repertoires in COVID-19. V dropped 3 bases and J dropped 1 base, with 6 bases sitting between them. This CDR3 comprises 13 residues.

The rearrangement joins TRBV12-3 or TRBV12-4 to TRBJ2-5, with no clear D. The material sequenced was peripheral blood. The receptor comes from a man between 60 and 70 years old with acute or convalescent COVID-19. DNA of the CDR3: TGTGCCAGCAGTTTCTTCGGCCAAGAGACCCAGTACTTC. Protein: CASSFFGQETQYF.